This TCR beta chain was documented in a study of blood T cell repertoires in COVID-19. Across the whole study: Researchers got acute and convalescent COVID-19 samples from the United States, Italy and Spain. T cells, B-cell-depleted T cells, or PBMCs supplied cDNA or gDNA.

With V trimmed by 6 bases and J by 5 bases, 3 bases remained unmatched. CDR3 size: 12 residues. CDR1 is MNHEY and CDR2 is SVGEGT in the germline V gene. Source study methods: Estimates of nucleated cell counts were drawn from the amplification of reference gene primers. Clones were read by immunoSEQ multiplex PCR, and TCRdb kept only the in-frame ones, dropping some. Clone size and V and J calls were adopted from that table, with D and trimming inferred from the DNA. Of around 60,000 clones listed, more than 60% are singletons. This clone was observed a handful of times. J is TRBJ1-2 and V is TRBV6-2 or TRBV6-3; 7 bases line up with TRBD1. This TCR came from a woman aged 50 to 60 with active or convalescent COVID-19. The specimen sequenced was peripheral blood. The CDR3 here is CASSRQGYGYTF. DNA for the CDR3: TGTGCCAGCAGCCGACAGGGTTATGGCTACACCTTC.